Listed here are 27 T cell receptor beta chains from one sample, sequenced in a study of early T cells in non-severe SARS-CoV-2 infection. TCRdb fed the 5' RACE reads into MiXCR, producing one record per CDR3 protein. The table records 45,000 to 65,000 distinct CDR3 sequences, 9% to 15% of them present only once. Sequences were derived from whole blood, sampled at baseline. These TCRs come from an adult who was a healthcare worker with PCR-confirmed SARS-CoV-2 infection or an uninfected control (not recorded which).

This chain links TRBV19 with TRBJ2-2; D remains unclear. The CDR3 length is 15 residues. V was cut by 7 bases and J by 4 bases, with 16 bases left in between. The germline CDR1 and CDR2 sequences are LNHDA and SQIVND (reference sequence). The CDR3 bases are TGTGCCAGTAAAACTAAAATGGCGAGCACCGGGGAGCTGTTTTTT. Residues: CASKTKMASTGELFF.

The chain carries TRBV28 and TRBJ1-1, with TRBD1 matching over 7 bases. Germline V gives CDR1 MDHEN, CDR2 SYDVKM. V lost 9 bases and J lost 0; bases outside the gene matches: 7. This CDR3 has 14 amino acids. The CDR3: CASRDRAVNTEAFF. The DNA for the CDR3 is TGTGCCAGTAGAGACAGGGCCGTGAACACTGAAGCTTTCTTT. Looking up the rest from reference TRBV28 and TRBJ1-1 gives the full variable domain: DVKVTQSSRYLVKRTGEKVFLECVQDMDHENMFWYRQDPGLGLRLIYFSYDVKMKEKGDIPEGYSVSREKKERFSLILESASTNQTSMYLCASRDRAVNTEAFFGQGTRLTVV.

The V and J genes are TRBV12-3 or TRBV12-4 and TRBJ1-3, with a possible D match to TRBD1 (6 bases). The CDR3 spans 14 residues. The V and J ends lost 6 bases and 4 bases respectively, with 13 bases between them. Here the CDR3 DNA reads TGTGCCAGCAGGAAACAGGGTTCGGGAAACACCATATATTTT. This gives the protein CASRKQGSGNTIYF.

The chain has TRBV20-1 and TRBJ2-7, with 11 bases lining up with TRBD2. In germline, CDR1 is DFQATT, CDR2 SNEGSKA (reference sequence). The trim removed 3 bases at V and 0 bases at J, leaving 13 bases unmatched. The CDR3 loop spans 18 amino acids. In DNA form, the CDR3 reads TGCAGTGCTAGCGCCCACGGGGTACTAGCGGGGGTCTCCTACGAGCAGTACTTC. It specifies CSASAHGVLAGVSYEQYF.

V gene TRBV11-2 combines with J gene TRBJ2-7; 8 bases line up with TRBD2. Germline CDR1 reads SGHAT; CDR2 reads FQNNGV. This CDR3 is built from 18 residues. V dropped 2 bases and J dropped 3; count of bases not matched to a gene: 15. In nucleotides, the CDR3 is TGTGCCAGCAGCTTATTGGTAGCGGGAATGGGAGGTAACTACGAGCAGTACTTC. It yields the protein CASSLLVAGMGGNYEQYF.

This clonotype came up many times. The chain combines TRBV19 with TRBJ2-1; D is unresolved. CDR1 is LNHDA, CDR2 SQIVND, per germline (reference sequence). The CDR3 covers 14 residues. V was cut by 5 bases and J by 7 bases, with 15 bases left in between. The CDR3 region is CASSARALTNEQFF. CDR3 nucleotides: TGTGCCAGTAGTGCTAGGGCCCTTACAAATGAGCAGTTCTTC.

This clonotype has only a few counts. The chain has TRBV19 and TRBJ2-2; 11 nucleotides match TRBD2. This CDR3 spans 15 amino acids. Trimming at V came to 4 bases and at J to 5 bases, leaving 3 bases not matched to a gene. The germline V gene encodes CDR1 LNHDA and CDR2 SQIVND (reference sequence). The CDR3 DNA follows: TGTGCCAGTAGTAAACTAGCGGGAGTAACCGGGGAGCTGTTTTTT. Protein product: CASSKLAGVTGELFF.

This clonotype was counted many times. Here the CDR3 DNA reads TGTGCCAGCAGTTTAGGGACTAGCGGGAGGGCAAGGGAGCAGTACTTC. Translated, it gives CASSLGTSGRAREQYF. The chain is built from TRBV28 and TRBJ2-7; 16 positions match TRBD2. CDR3 length: 16 amino acids. Trimming at V came to 2 bases and at J to 7 bases, leaving 5 bases not matched to a gene. Per germline, CDR1 MDHEN and CDR2 SYDVKM.

This clonotype was seen at least ten times. The rearrangement joins TRBV4-2 to TRBJ2-3; 11 bases map to TRBD2. There are 17 residues in the CDR3. Germline V gene sequence: CDR1 LGHNA, CDR2 YNFKEQ. The trim removed 1 base at V and 4 bases at J, leaving 7 bases unmatched. The CDR3 here is CASSQGIAGGPADTQYF. The DNA of the CDR3 is TGTGCCAGCAGCCAAGGGATAGCGGGAGGGCCCGCAGATACGCAGTATTTT.

The CDR3 protein is CASSLQGSSYNSPLHF. CDR3 nucleotide sequence: TGTGCCAGCAGCTTGCAGGGGAGCTCCTATAATTCACCCCTCCACTTT. V is TRBV5-6 and J is TRBJ1-6; D is perhaps TRBD1 (6 bases). This CDR3 contains 16 residues. The V gene lost 1 base and the J gene lost 0 bases, with 8 bases spanning the gap. The germline CDR1 and CDR2 sequences are SGHDT and YYEEEE.

This clonotype showed up many times. CDR3: CASRPTGNYNEQFF. In DNA form, the CDR3 reads TGTGCCAGCAGGCCGACAGGGAACTACAATGAGCAGTTCTTC. The chain recombines TRBV6-5 with TRBJ2-1; 7 nucleotides agree with TRBD1. The CDR3 sequence is 14 residues long. The V gene's germline CDR1 is MNHEY and CDR2 SVGAGI. V gave up 6 bases and J gave up 3 bases; unmatched junction bases: 5.

CDR3 sequence: CASSYLAKNIQYF. DNA of the CDR3: TGTGCCAGCAGCTACCTTGCCAAAAACATTCAGTACTTC. The chain carries TRBV6-2 or TRBV6-3 and TRBJ2-4; no firm D call. From germline, CDR1 is MNHEY and CDR2 SVGEGT. The CDR3 is 13 residues long. Trimming removed 6 bases at V and 1 base at J, with 7 bases between.

The chain carries TRBV4-1 and TRBJ1-5; TRBD1 agrees at 8 bases. Looked up from germline, CDR1 is MGHRA and CDR2 is YSYEKL. There are 15 residues in the CDR3. V trimming: 7 bases; J trimming: 7 bases; junction bases outside the gene matches: 12. The CDR3 region is CASTQTAQGGQPQHF. As DNA, the CDR3 is TGCGCCAGCACCCAGACCGCACAGGGGGGGCAGCCCCAGCATTTT.

This clonotype was observed a few times. The chain combines TRBV28 with TRBJ1-1; no clear D gene. Trimming stripped 10 bases from V and 0 bases from J, with 6 bases between. This CDR3 contains 11 residues. Germline V gene lookup returns CDR1 MDHEN and CDR2 SYDVKM. The CDR3 reads CATTVNTEAFF. CDR3 DNA: TGTGCCACGACGGTGAACACTGAAGCTTTCTTT.

The chain recombines TRBV9 with TRBJ2-1; D may be TRBD2 (6 bases). The CDR3 totals 15 residues. Trimming stripped 0 bases from V and 8 bases from J, with 15 bases between. Germline CDR1 SGDLS, CDR2 YYNGEE. The DNA for the CDR3 is TGTGCCAGCAGCGTAGCGGCACCTAGCGTCGATGAGCAGTTCTTC. Amino acids: CASSVAAPSVDEQFF.

V gene TRBV6-5 combines with J gene TRBJ2-5, with D uncertain. The CDR3 is made up of 13 amino acids. Germline V gene sequence: CDR1 MNHEY, CDR2 SVGAGI. V lost 0 bases to trimming and J lost 5 bases, with 7 bases between them. CDR3 bases: TGTGCCAGCAGTTACTCGCTGGGGGAGACCCAGTACTTC. Protein product: CASSYSLGETQYF.

The rearrangement joins TRBV6-4 to TRBJ2-5; D remains ambiguous. Per the germline V gene, CDR1 is MRHNA and CDR2 is SNTAGT. The V gene lost 4 bases and the J gene lost 2 bases, with 14 bases spanning the gap. The CDR3 loop spans 15 amino acids. Written as DNA, the CDR3 is TGTGCCAGCAGTGCCTCCCCCGGCAGTCAAGAGACCCAGTACTTC. Protein product: CASSASPGSQETQYF.

This clonotype was detected many times. This sequence joins TRBV12-3 or TRBV12-4 and TRBJ1-2; D may be TRBD1 (6 bases). V was trimmed by 6 bases and J by 4 bases, leaving 18 bases between them. The CDR3 totals 15 residues. The CDR3 loop reads CASRLTPQGSYGYTF. The CDR3 region has the DNA TGTGCCAGCAGACTCACCCCACAGGGAAGCTATGGCTACACCTTC.

This clonotype was observed a handful of times. The chain couples TRBV14 to TRBJ2-7; TRBD1 matches at 9 bases. This CDR3 is built from 15 residues. With 5 bases clipped from V and 2 bases from J, the junction kept 7 bases outside the gene matches. CDR1 is SGHDN, CDR2 FVKESK, per germline. The DNA of the CDR3 is TGTGCCAGCAGCTCCACCGGGACAGGGACCTACGAGCAGTACTTC. This sequence encodes CASSSTGTGTYEQYF.

The rearrangement joins TRBV20-1 to TRBJ2-2; D is unresolved. V shed 6 bases and J shed 3 bases, with 11 bases lying between them. The CDR3 runs to 13 residues. Germline assignment: CDR1 DFQATT and CDR2 SNEGSKA (reference sequence). The CDR3 DNA reads as TGCAGTGCAAGCAGAACTTACACCGGGGAGCTGTTTTTT. Residues: CSASRTYTGELFF.

This chain connects TRBV5-1 to TRBJ1-2, with a possible D match to TRBD1 (6 bases). The germline V gene has CDR1 SGHRS and CDR2 YFSETQ. With 4 bases removed from V and 4 bases from J, the gap between germline ends came to 14 bases. The CDR3 consists of 14 residues. CDR3 amino acids: CASSPDSPPYGYTF. In DNA form, the CDR3 reads TGCGCCAGCAGCCCGGACAGCCCACCCTATGGCTACACCTTC.

The chain carries TRBV9 and TRBJ2-7, with no clear D. Looked up from germline, CDR1 is SGDLS and CDR2 is YYNGEE. This CDR3 comprises 11 residues. The V gene lost 5 bases and the J gene lost 2 bases, with 5 bases spanning the gap. The CDR3 bases are TGTGCCAGCAGTTTCACCTACGAGCAGTACTTC. This sequence encodes CASSFTYEQYF.

V usage is TRBV12-3 or TRBV12-4 and J usage is TRBJ2-4, with unresolved D. The CDR3 consists of 15 residues. The germline V and J ends were trimmed by 6 bases and 2 bases, with 14 bases remaining between them. CDR3 coding DNA: TGTGCCAGCAGCCCCCGAAGTGGTTCCAAAAACATTCAGTACTTC. It yields the protein CASSPRSGSKNIQYF.

This clonotype occurred a few times. This rearrangement joins TRBV25-1 to TRBJ2-5, with unresolved D. The CDR3 is made up of 13 amino acids. Germline CDR1 MGHDK, CDR2 SYGVNS. V lost 7 bases and J 1 base, leaving 10 bases between the germline ends. CDR3 DNA sequence: TGTGCCAGCACGCACAGTATCCAAGAGACCCAGTACTTC. This translates into CASTHSIQETQYF.

This clonotype was seen ten or more times. The chain has TRBV7-2 and TRBJ2-6; D is undetermined. V lost 2 bases and J lost 2, with 7 bases in between. This CDR3 has 15 residues. Germline-derived CDR1 and CDR2 are SGHTA and FQGNSA. This CDR3 reads CASSLINPGANVLTF. The CDR3 nucleotides are TGTGCCAGCAGCTTAATTAATCCTGGGGCCAACGTCCTGACTTTC.

The rearrangement links TRBV20-1 to TRBJ2-7, with 15 positions matching TRBD2. After removal of 4 bases from V and 3 bases from J, the junction contained 13 bases not matched to a gene. The CDR3 runs to 18 residues. Germline V gene lookup returns CDR1 DFQATT and CDR2 SNEGSKA (reference sequence). This CDR3 is CSATLRTSGRAWNYEQYF. The CDR3, as DNA: TGCAGTGCTACCCTCAGGACTAGCGGGAGGGCCTGGAACTACGAGCAGTACTTC.

This clonotype occurred a few times. This chain uses TRBV6-5 with TRBJ2-3; possible D gene TRBD2, 7 bases. V was cut by 9 bases and J by 5 bases, with 12 bases left in between. Per the germline V gene, CDR1 is MNHEY and CDR2 is SVGAGI. CDR3 length: 12 residues. CDR3 region: CASGGAQDTQYF. The CDR3 DNA sequence: TGTGCCAGTGGGGGGGCCCAAGATACGCAGTATTTT.